The source of this TCR beta chain is a study of blood T cells in healthy people across ages. Study outcomes and limitations: Strongly correlated with naive T cell percentage was TCR beta diversity. Underestimates were what the diversity estimates from one million T cells were considered to be.

It was with a sample-barcoded 5' primer and a J-beta primer mix that a second PCR of roughly 7 to 12 cycles was run. Each cDNA molecule, via a template-switch adaptor with 12 random nucleotides, was tagged. Using its own MiXCR run on the 5' RACE reads, TCRdb lists one record per CDR3 protein. The data contain roughly 700,000 distinct CDR3 sequences, about 52% of them singletons. Concerning this clonotype itself: Its antigen is unidentified.

This CDR3 contains 14 residues. Unmatched junction bases numbered 8, after V lost 5 bases and J lost 4 bases. Looked up from germline, CDR1 is SQVTM and CDR2 is ANQGSEA. Whenever a sample was processed, at least 6.5 million PBMCs were isolated. V usage is TRBV29-1 and J usage is TRBJ1-2; TRBD1 matches at 9 bases. The sample taken for sequencing was blood. The source is a woman aged 55-75 years in good health. CDR3 bases: TGCAGCGTTAAATACAGGGGGCCGACCTATGGCTACACCTTC. It specifies CSVKYRGPTYGYTF.